This T cell receptor (beta chain) was recovered during a study of T cells after yellow fever vaccination (dated by TCRdb to the late 2010s). Notes on the research overall: Libraries from fractions with low cell numbers were prepared with the SMART-Seq v4 Ultra Low Input RNA kit. Bulk TCR alpha and beta repertoires were sequenced longitudinally to track T-cell clones before and after primary and booster YFV17D yellow fever vaccination. Two healthy male donors, one aged 18 to 30 and one aged 30 to 40 years, were included in the cohort. Bulk PBMC replicates and cell subsets were isolated from blood drawn at multiple timepoints before and after both primary and secondary immunization.

This clonotype occurred many times. The antigen it binds to is not known. Per-nucleotide qualities are absent, and no much larger clonotype sits a single base away. What the research found in general, with its limitations: A small share of clonotypes was detected in both CD4 and CD8 compartments, with the overlap likely arising from convergent recombination. Because only two donors were included in the study, the extent to which the findings can be generalized is limited. Compared with the primary T-cell response, the secondary T-cell response was faster but weaker, reaching its peak on day 5 rather than on day 15. Most clones expanded after primary vaccination (about 96% of CD4 and roughly 90% of CD8) were re-detected after the booster, suggesting that broad memory maintenance occurred. Computational filtering was required because FACS-sorted repertoires could contain abundant contaminating clonotypes from the bulk population.

This sample was sequenced with an Illumina NovaSeq 6000. TCR cDNA was made using 5'RACE template switching, a step that added a universal primer site and unique molecular identifiers. cDNA synthesis was primed from both the TCR alpha and TCR beta constant segments. Two PCR steps were used to amplify libraries, with sample barcodes and sequencing adapters being added in the second step. Sequencing of the libraries was done on either Illumina HiSeq 2500 (2x100 bp) or NovaSeq (2x150 bp). From the authors' description of their analysis: Demultiplexing of reads and collapsing into UMI consensus sequences were performed with MIGEC, and V(D)J alignment was carried out with MiXCR. Using edgeR on replicate PBMC samples, clonotypes were called vaccine-responding if FDR was below 0.01 and the log2 fold change was above 5 up to day 15. Bulk clonotypes were assigned CD4 or CD8 identity according to which sequenced CD4 or CD8 repertoire held them at higher abundance. Clones were called with MiXCR by TCRdb after fastp trimmed the public reads at Q25, and only in-frame beta chains were retained. Each entry merges the rows of one CDR3 protein and shows their most common DNA and genes. These V and J calls are TCRdb output, not the study's own analysis. This sample lists about 320,000 distinct CDR3 sequences; approximately 4.3% were detected once. The biggest ten clones account for approximately 19% of the sample.

The treatment or condition label here, explained by the study, means: live attenuated yellow fever vaccine strain. At each blood-draw timepoint, two biological replicates of bulk PBMCs were obtained. A standard Ficoll-Paque protocol was used to isolate PBMCs from peripheral blood. TriZol was used to extract RNA from bulk PBMCs, from CD4 and CD8 fractions, and from dextramer-positive and dextramer-negative fractions. From V the trimming removes 2 bases and from J it removes 1 base, while the gene matches leave 3 bases of the junction unaccounted for. CDR1 and CDR2 were assigned from the germline V gene (reference sequence) as DFQATT and SNEGSKA. The CDR3 measures 15 amino acids from cysteine to phenylalanine. The sequence is cut down to CDR3 DNA, 45 bases in frame from base 1.

Rearrangement joined TRBV20-1 to TRBJ2-1; the central 9 bases match TRBD1. The source was PBMCs, collected 15 days after the yellow fever booster vaccination. This TCR derives from a man between 18 and 35 years old who received the YFV17D yellow fever vaccine. CDR3 protein: CSARPDRGSYNEQFF. The nucleotide sequence is TGCAGTGCTAGACCCGACAGGGGGTCCTACAATGAGCAGTTCTTC.